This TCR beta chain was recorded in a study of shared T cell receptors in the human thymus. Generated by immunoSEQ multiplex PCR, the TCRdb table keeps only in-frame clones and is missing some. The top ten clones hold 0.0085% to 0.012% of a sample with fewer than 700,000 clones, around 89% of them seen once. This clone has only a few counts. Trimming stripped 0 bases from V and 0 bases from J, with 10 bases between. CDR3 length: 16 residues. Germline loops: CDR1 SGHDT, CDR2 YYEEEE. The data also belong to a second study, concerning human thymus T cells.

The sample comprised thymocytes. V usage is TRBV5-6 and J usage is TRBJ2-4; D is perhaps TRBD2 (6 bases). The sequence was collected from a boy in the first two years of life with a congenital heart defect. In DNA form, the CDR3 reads TGTGCCAGCAGCTTGGTACGGGGACTAGCCAAAAACATTCAGTACTTC. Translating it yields CASSLVRGLAKNIQYF.